This is a list of T cell receptor beta chains from one sample in a study of control samples from healthy donors and cancer patients. Libraries were prepared by immunoSEQ multiplex PCR; TCRdb keeps only in-frame clonotypes and omits some of them. Counted here are 75,000 to 95,000 clones, less than 90% occurring once; the ten biggest clones make up 8.5% to 10%. Sequences were obtained from PBMCs. These receptors were taken from a woman in her forties or fifties with colorectal cancer. CDR3s include the opening cysteine and the closing phenylalanine or tryptophan. A D gene is named only where the DNA matches it firmly. The size field is filled for only some rows; it gives once, few, many or a size class.

V	size	D	J	DNA	CDR3
TRBV7-9	-	TRBD2	TRBJ2-5	TGTGCCAGCAGCCTTAGCGGGGGAACCCACCAAGAGACCCAGTACTTC	CASSLSGGTHQETQYF
TRBV6-5	-	-	TRBJ1-6	TGTGCCAGCAACGCGCTGTCCGGGCTTAATTCACCCCTCCACTTT	CASNALSGLNSPLHF
TRBV7-3	-	-	TRBJ1-4	TGTGCCAGCAGCCCCGGACCCAATGAAAAACTGTTTTTT	CASSPGPNEKLFF
TRBV5-1	-	-	TRBJ1-2	TGCGCCAGCAGCGCCGGGCAGGGTGGCTACACCTTC	CASSAGQGGYTF
TRBV2	-	TRBD1	TRBJ1-4	TGTGCCAGTCTTACCGGGACAGCAAATGAAAAACTGTTTTTT	CASLTGTANEKLFF
TRBV18	-	-	TRBJ1-1	TGTGCCAGCTCACCCGGGGTTTCGATGAACACTGAAGCTTTCTTT	CASSPGVSMNTEAFF
TRBV2	-	-	TRBJ1-5	TGTGCCAGCAGCATGACAGAAAATCAGCCCCAGCATTTT	CASSMTENQPQHF
TRBV20-1	-	-	TRBJ1-1	TGCAGTGCTAGTCTCGTCGGAGACACTGAAGCTTTCTTT	CSASLVGDTEAFF
TRBV7-8	-	-	TRBJ2-5	TGTGCCAGCAGCTTATTCCGAGAGACCCAGTACTTC	CASSLFRETQYF
TRBV9	-	TRBD1	TRBJ2-2	TGTGCCAGCAGCGTAGGTAGGGGGCGGAACACCGGGGAGCTGTTTTTT	CASSVGRGRNTGELFF
TRBV7-3	-	TRBD1	TRBJ2-1	TGTGCCAGCAGCTTTCGGACAGGGAATCGGGATGAGCAGTTCTTC	CASSFRTGNRDEQFF
TRBV11-3	-	-	TRBJ1-1	TGTGCCAGCAGCTTAGGACAGAACACTGAAGCTTTCTTT	CASSLGQNTEAFF
TRBV7-2	once	-	TRBJ1-5	TGTGCCAGCAGCCTCGAGGGCGAGGCATTTAATCAGCCCCAGCATTTT	CASSLEGEAFNQPQHF
TRBV3-1/TRBV3-2	-	TRBD1	TRBJ2-1	TGTGCCAGCAGCCGAGACGTAGTGACAGGGAACAATGAGCAGTTCTTC	CASSRDVVTGNNEQFF
TRBV7-3	-	-	TRBJ1-1	TGTGCCAGCAGCTTATCGCAGGGCCACACTGAAGCTTTCTTT	CASSLSQGHTEAFF
TRBV6-5	-	-	TRBJ2-5	TGTGCCAGCAGTACGGGACTTCAAGAGACCCAGTACTTC	CASSTGLQETQYF
TRBV5-1	-	-	TRBJ2-5	TGCGCCAGCACGCCCTTTGGGGGAGTCCAAGAGACCCAGTACTTC	CASTPFGGVQETQYF
TRBV6-6	-	-	TRBJ2-5	TGTGCCAGCATGGGGCAGGGAGAGACCCAGTACTTC	CASMGQGETQYF
TRBV2	-	TRBD2	TRBJ2-5	TGTGCCAGCAGTAGCGGGGGGGCAAAGACCCAGTACTTC	CASSSGGAKTQYF
TRBV27	once	TRBD2	TRBJ2-1	TGTGCCAGCAGTTTATCGGGGGGGTACTACAATGAGCAGTTCTTC	CASSLSGGYYNEQFF
TRBV6-1	-	-	TRBJ1-5	TGTGCCAGCAGTGAAGCACATAGCAATCAGCCCCAGCATTTT	CASSEAHSNQPQHF
TRBV30	-	-	TRBJ1-5	TGTGCCTGGAGTCAAGGGGGAGTTGGCAATCAGCCCCAGCATTTT	CAWSQGGVGNQPQHF
TRBV5-1	-	-	TRBJ1-4	TGCGCCAGCAGAGGGGGGCCCACTAATGAAAAACTGTTTTTT	CASRGGPTNEKLFF
TRBV10-2	-	TRBD2	TRBJ2-3	TGCGCCACCAAGGGGAGCGGGGGAAGCACAGATACGCAGTATTTT	CATKGSGGSTDTQYF
TRBV5-1	once	TRBD1	TRBJ2-5	TGCGCCAGCAGCTTGGGGGCCCGGACAGGGGCAAAAGAGACCCAGTACTTC	CASSLGARTGAKETQYF
TRBV4-3	-	TRBD2	TRBJ2-5	TGCGCCAGCAGCCGGAGGGCTAGCGGGGGGCGGGAGACCCAGTACTTC	CASSRRASGGRETQYF
TRBV9	-	-	TRBJ1-1	TGTGCCAGCAGCGTAGATCTGGGGGGGCAGGGTGAAGCTTTCTTT	CASSVDLGGQGEAFF
TRBV20-1	once	TRBD1	TRBJ2-2	TGCAGTGCTAGTAAGGGGACAGGGAACACCGGGGAGCTGTTTTTT	CSASKGTGNTGELFF
TRBV27	-	-	TRBJ1-6	TGTGCCAGCAGTCTCGGCGGGTTAGGGTCACCCCTCCACTTT	CASSLGGLGSPLHF
TRBV12-3/TRBV12-4	-	-	TRBJ1-2	TGTGCCAGCGGGGTCACGGGTCTCCGGGGCTACACCTTC	CASGVTGLRGYTF
TRBV29-1	-	-	TRBJ2-3	TGCAGCGTTGAAGGGCAGTCCATGGGAGATACGCAGTATTTT	CSVEGQSMGDTQYF
TRBV18	once	TRBD1	TRBJ1-2	TGTGCCAGCTCACCGGACAGGGGAGGATATGGCTACACCTTC	CASSPDRGGYGYTF
TRBV19	-	-	TRBJ1-1	TGTGCCAGTAGTTACCAGGAGGCGACCATGAACACTGAAGCTTTCTTT	CASSYQEATMNTEAFF
TRBV6-5	-	-	TRBJ1-5	TGTGCCAGCAGTCTTCAGGGTTCTAGCAATCAGCCCCAGCATTTT	CASSLQGSSNQPQHF
TRBV6-6	few	-	TRBJ1-6	TGTGCCAGCAGCACAGTGGATAATTCACCCCTCCACTTT	CASSTVDNSPLHF
TRBV5-1	once	TRBD2	TRBJ2-3	TGCGCCAGCAGCTTGGGGGCTAGCGGGTCAAGTGATACGCAGTATTTT	CASSLGASGSSDTQYF
TRBV18	-	TRBD2	TRBJ2-1	TGTGCCAGCTCACCGGGACTAGCTATAAATGAGCAGTTCTTC	CASSPGLAINEQFF
TRBV7-2	-	TRBD2	TRBJ2-3	TGTGCCAGCAGCCGGGGAGGGTCCCCCCGTTGGTATTTT	CASSRGGSPRWYF
TRBV7-6	-	TRBD1	TRBJ1-6	TGTGCCAGCAGCTTCAGGGGGGGTAGTTCACCCCTCCACTTT	CASSFRGGSSPLHF
TRBV7-8	-	TRBD1	TRBJ1-5	TGTGCCAGCAGCACCTCGACAGGGAGAGCCGATCAGCCCCAGCATTTT	CASSTSTGRADQPQHF
TRBV5-8	-	-	TRBJ1-2	TGTGCCAGCACCTCAGCCAAATCCTTCTCTGGCTACACCTTC	CASTSAKSFSGYTF
TRBV7-2	-	TRBD1	TRBJ1-1	TGTGCCAGCAGCCCAGTCGGGACAGGGTACACTGAAGCTTTCTTT	CASSPVGTGYTEAFF
TRBV24-1	-	TRBD1	TRBJ2-3	TGTGCCACCAGTGATTCGACAGGGTCGGGAGATACGCAGTATTTT	CATSDSTGSGDTQYF
TRBV2	-	-	TRBJ1-1	TGTGCCAGCAGTGAAAGGAGGGGCACTGAAGCTTTCTTT	CASSERRGTEAFF
TRBV6-5	-	TRBD1	TRBJ1-1	TGTGCCTGTGTCGGAGGGGGCTACACTGAAGCTTTCTTT	CACVGGGYTEAFF
TRBV7-9	-	TRBD1	TRBJ1-1	TGTGCCAGCAGTCTCGACAGGGTTCACACTGAAGCTTTCTTT	CASSLDRVHTEAFF
TRBV4-1	-	-	TRBJ1-1	TGCGCCAGCAGCCAAGATCGGGGAGTGGTGGGGACTGAAGCTTTCTTT	CASSQDRGVVGTEAFF
TRBV6-5	-	-	TRBJ1-3	TGTGCCAGCAGTTACTCGCGGGAGGCTGGAAACACCATATATTTT	CASSYSREAGNTIYF